One and the same sample provided the 28 T cell receptor beta chains below, sequenced in a study of T cells after somatic rescue of genetic block. Clones were sequenced by immunoSEQ multiplex PCR, and TCRdb holds only the in-frame ones, with some missing. The table lists about 14,000 clones, around three quarters of them singletons. Sequencing was performed on peripheral blood mononuclear cells (PBMCs). These receptors were taken from a boy aged 10-17 years.

The chain joins TRBV25-1 to TRBJ2-7, with TRBD2 matching 8 bases. The trim removed 4 bases at V and 6 bases at J, leaving 8 bases unmatched. CDR1 is MGHDK and CDR2 is SYGVNS in the germline V gene. The CDR3 is 14 residues long. The CDR3 nucleotides are TGTGCCAGCAGTGTCCCCGGACTAGCTGGCGAGCAGTACTTC. Translating it yields CASSVPGLAGEQYF.

This rearrangement joins TRBV28 to TRBJ1-2; no clear D. This CDR3 comprises 13 residues. Trimming took 4 bases from V and 2 from J, leaving 8 bases between them. Germline V lookup: CDR1 MDHEN, CDR2 SYDVKM. As DNA, the CDR3 is TGTGCCAGCAGTTACACCCGCAACTATGGCTACACCTTC. Translating it yields CASSYTRNYGYTF.

The rearrangement uses TRBV21-1 and TRBJ1-6; the table's D call TRBD1 went unverified against the DNA. TRBV21-1 is a pseudogene segment. The CDR3 spans 16 residues. DNA for the CDR3: TGTGCCAGCAGCAAAGGGTCAGGGGCCAATAATTCACCCCTCCACTTT. Its translation is CASSKGSGANNSPLHF.

This clone was recorded a few times. J is TRBJ2-2 and V is TRBV11-2, with D perhaps matching TRBD1 (6 bases). The germline gives CDR1 SGHAT, CDR2 FQNNGV. Trimming pared 0 bases from V and 3 bases from J, leaving 14 bases between. This CDR3 spans 17 amino acids. The CDR3 DNA sequence: TGTGCCAGCAGCTTAGATCTCGGGACATTTCACACCGGGGAGCTGTTTTTT. Its protein is CASSLDLGTFHTGELFF.

The gene calls are TRBV9 and TRBJ2-1, with 12 positions matching TRBD2. CDR1 is SGDLS and CDR2 is YYNGEE in the germline V gene. V was clipped by 0 bases and J by 3 bases; unmatched bases: 7. This CDR3 spans 18 amino acids. CDR3 sequence (DNA): TGTGCCAGCAGCGTAGCCCCGACTAGCGGGAGAAACTACAATGAGCAGTTCTTC. This sequence encodes CASSVAPTSGRNYNEQFF. Full variable domain (outside the CDR3, taken from reference TRBV9 and TRBJ2-1): DSGVTQTPKHLITATGQRVTLRCSPRSGDLSVYWYQQSLDQGLQFLIQYYNGEERAKGNILERFSAQQFPDLHSELNLSSLELGDSALYFCASSVAPTSGRNYNEQFFGPGTRLTVL.

This clone has only a few counts. This sequence joins TRBV6-1 and TRBJ1-2; tentatively, D is TRBD1 (6 bases). In germline, CDR1 is MNHNS, CDR2 SASEGT. V lost 5 bases and J lost 4, with 11 bases in between. This CDR3 has 13 residues. In nucleotides, the CDR3 is TGTGCCAGCAGTCTCGGACAGCTCTATGGCTACACCTTC. Protein product: CASSLGQLYGYTF.

The chain is built from TRBV5-4 and TRBJ2-7; TRBD1 matches 7 bases. V was clipped by 2 bases and J by 5 bases; unmatched bases: 10. CDR3 length: 15 residues. Germline CDR1 SGHNT, CDR2 YYREEE (reference sequence). The chain's CDR3 is CASSFPGTVGHEQYF. DNA of the CDR3: TGTGCCAGCAGCTTTCCCGGGACAGTAGGCCACGAGCAGTACTTC. Looking up the rest from reference TRBV5-4 and TRBJ2-7 gives the full variable domain: ETGVTQSPTHLIKTRGQQVTLRCSSQSGHNTVSWYQQALGQGPQFIFQYYREEENGRGNFPPRFSGLQFPNYSSELNVNALELDDSALYLCASSFPGTVGHEQYFGPGTRLTVT.

CDR3 protein: CASSAAGTASYEQYF. CDR3 coding DNA: TGTGCCAGTAGCGCAGCCGGGACAGCCTCCTACGAGCAGTACTTC. The chain uses TRBV19 and TRBJ2-5; 7 bases agree with TRBD1. The last part of the DNA fits TRBJ2-7 better; the J call may be wrong. The V gene's germline CDR1 is LNHDA and CDR2 SQIVND (reference sequence). CDR3 length: 15 residues.

By share, this clone counts as medium-sized. In DNA form, the CDR3 reads TGTGCCAGCAGACACAGGGTAGGTCTCTACAATGAGCAGTTCTTC. This sequence encodes CASRHRVGLYNEQFF. The chain links TRBV6-5 to TRBJ2-1; a weak D match, TRBD1 (6 bases). Trimming cost V 6 bases and J 3 bases, with 15 bases left between them. The germline gives CDR1 MNHEY, CDR2 SVGAGI. The CDR3 runs 15 residues.

The J gene is TRBJ2-1, the V gene TRBV27, with 10 bases fitting TRBD2. V lost 4 bases and J lost 4; bases outside the gene matches: 16. Germline assignment: CDR1 MNHEY and CDR2 SMNVEV (reference sequence). This CDR3 contains 19 residues. The CDR3 DNA reads TGTGCCAGCAGTTACTTACTACAGAGCGGGGGGGCCGGGTACAATGAGCAGTTCTTC. The encoded protein is CASSYLLQSGGAGYNEQFF.

This clone was observed once. V usage is TRBV21-1 and J usage is TRBJ1-5; TRBD1 was called by the table and not checked on the DNA. TRBV21-1 is shown as a pseudogene. The CDR3 totals 19 residues. The CDR3, as DNA: TGTGCCAGCAGCCCCAGGGGGTACAGGGAAGAAGCTTGGGATCAGCCCCAGCATTTT. It translates to CASSPRGYREEAWDQPQHF.

This chain links TRBV27 with TRBJ1-4; D may be TRBD1 (5 bases). With 5 bases removed from V and 2 bases from J, the gap between germline ends came to 12 bases. The CDR3 spans 15 residues. CDR1 and CDR2 (germline): MNHEY, SMNVEV (reference sequence). As DNA, the CDR3 is TGTGCCAGCAGTACTTTGGGGACCACTAATGAAAAACTGTTTTTT. The encoded protein is CASSTLGTTNEKLFF.

The chain is built from TRBV6-6 and TRBJ1-4, with D hard to call. This CDR3 contains 14 residues. V lost 6 bases and J 3 bases, leaving 11 bases between the germline ends. The germline V gene has CDR1 MNHNY and CDR2 SVGAGI (reference sequence). CDR3 sequence reads: CASRLDGANEKLFF. As DNA, the CDR3 is TGTGCCAGCAGACTTGACGGAGCTAATGAAAAACTGTTTTTT.

The rearrangement uses TRBV28 and TRBJ1-5; 7 bases align to TRBD1. The CDR3 has 16 residues. Per the germline V gene, CDR1 is MDHEN and CDR2 is SYDVKM. V lost 4 bases and J lost 11; bases outside the gene matches: 17. DNA of the CDR3: TGTGCCAGCAGTTCCTTCACAGGGGTCCGCGGGTTGGCCCAGCATTTT. This codes for CASSSFTGVRGLAQHF.

The chain combines TRBV6-5 with TRBJ2-5; D may match TRBD1 or TRBD2 (5 bases each). The V end lost 0 bases, the J end lost 9 bases, and 20 bases lay between the germline ends. Germline V lookup: CDR1 MNHEY, CDR2 SVGAGI. The CDR3 is 16 amino acids. The CDR3 DNA follows: TGTGCCAGCAGTTACTCCGGGACCCAAACGTGGTCGGCCCAGTACTTC. Translating it yields CASSYSGTQTWSAQYF.

This clone was counted only a few times. This sequence joins TRBV27 and TRBJ2-7, with 15 bases lining up with TRBD2. The CDR3 totals 16 residues. Germline loops: CDR1 MNHEY, CDR2 SMNVEV (reference sequence). J gave up 6 bases and V 5 bases, and 8 bases lay outside the gene matches. CDR3 DNA: TGTGCCAGCAGTCTAGTCCCGGGACTAGCGGGAGGCGAGCAGTACTTC. Residues: CASSLVPGLAGGEQYF.

The rearrangement links TRBV6-4 to TRBJ2-5; D remains ambiguous. The V end was cut by 6 bases, the J end by 5 bases, with 10 bases between. CDR3 length equals 12 residues. CDR1 MRHNA and CDR2 SNTAGT come from the germline V gene. CDR3 in amino acids: CASRGRQETQYF. CDR3 nucleotides: TGTGCCAGCAGGGGCAGGCAGGAGACCCAGTACTTC.

The V call is TRBV5-1, the J call TRBJ2-7, with 11 nucleotides matching TRBD2. CDR1 SGHRS and CDR2 YFSETQ come from the germline V gene. Trimming removed 0 bases from V and 5 bases from J; junction bases left unmatched: 16. The CDR3 contains 19 residues. CDR3 coding DNA: TGCGCCAGCAGCTTGGCACCGGGACTAGCGGTTCGAGCCGCGGACGAGCAGTACTTC. This gives the protein CASSLAPGLAVRAADEQYF.

V usage is TRBV5-6 and J usage is TRBJ2-3, with 9 nucleotides matching TRBD1. V dropped 3 bases and J dropped 0; count of bases not matched to a gene: 5. Germline values: CDR1 SGHDT, CDR2 YYEEEE. This CDR3 spans 16 amino acids. CDR3: CASSSGTGLSTDTQYF. The CDR3, as DNA: TGTGCCAGCAGCTCCGGGACAGGGCTCAGCACAGATACGCAGTATTTT. Together with reference TRBV5-6 and TRBJ2-3, the CDR3 gives the full variable domain: DAGVTQSPTHLIKTRGQQVTLRCSPKSGHDTVSWYQQALGQGPQFIFQYYEEEERQRGNFPDRFSGHQFPNYSSELNVNALLLGDSALYLCASSSGTGLSTDTQYFGPGTRLTVL.

This clone was recorded a few times. The J gene is TRBJ2-4, the V gene TRBV6-1, with a possible D match to TRBD2 (7 bases). V dropped 2 bases and J dropped 3 bases, with 17 bases sitting between them. Germline lookup yields CDR1 MNHNS and CDR2 SASEGT. The CDR3 is made up of 17 amino acids. CDR3 residues: CASSEWGGGSGKNIQYF. Written as DNA, the CDR3 is TGTGCCAGCAGTGAATGGGGGGGCGGTAGCGGCAAAAACATTCAGTACTTC.

The rearrangement links TRBV7-3 to TRBJ2-1; perhaps TRBD2 as D (5 bases). This CDR3 is built from 13 residues. Trimming left V 1 base short and J 6 bases short, with 7 bases between. Germline V gene lookup returns CDR1 SGHTA and CDR2 FQGTGA. The CDR3 is CASSLMRVNEQFF. In DNA, the CDR3 is TGTGCCAGCAGCTTAATGCGGGTCAATGAGCAGTTCTTC.

J is TRBJ2-5 and V is TRBV5-1; possible D gene TRBD1, 5 bases. The DNA end is more similar to TRBJ2-7, so the J call may be wrong. This CDR3 region has 13 residues. Germline V gene sequence: CDR1 SGHRS, CDR2 YFSETQ. The CDR3 here is CASSWGSNDEQYF. The CDR3 DNA is TGCGCCAGCAGCTGGGGCAGCAACGACGAGCAGTACTTC.

This chain uses TRBV28 with TRBJ1-5; D uncertain. Germline values: CDR1 MDHEN, CDR2 SYDVKM. V was cut by 3 bases and J by 6 bases, with 3 bases left in between. This CDR3 spans 11 amino acids. The CDR3 loop reads CASSFSQPQHF. In DNA, the CDR3 is TGTGCCAGCAGTTTTTCTCAGCCCCAGCATTTT.

The rearrangement uses TRBV4-1 and TRBJ1-4; 7 nucleotides match TRBD1. V was pared by 4 bases and J by 5 bases, with 7 bases of the junction left unmatched. This CDR3 contains 15 residues. Germline CDR1 is MGHRA and CDR2 is YSYEKL. In nucleotides, the CDR3 is TGCGCCAGCAGCCTCCTCGGACAGGTGAATGAAAAACTGTTTTTT. As protein: CASSLLGQVNEKLFF.

The chain is built from TRBV10-3 and TRBJ2-1, with TRBD1 identical over 7 bases. From germline, CDR1 is ENHRY and CDR2 SYGVKD. Losses at the gene ends were 3 bases for V and 0 bases for J; bases not matched to a gene: 8. There are 17 residues in the CDR3. CDR3 DNA sequence: TGTGCCATCAGTGAACGTGACAGGGCAAGCTCCTACAATGAGCAGTTCTTC. It is translated as CAISERDRASSYNEQFF.

The chain combines TRBV7-3 with TRBJ2-2; D call uncertain. This CDR3 contains 16 residues. The germline V gene has CDR1 SGHTA and CDR2 FQGTGA. V was trimmed by 0 bases and J by 2 bases, leaving 10 bases between them. The CDR3 region is CASSLTPALNTGELFF. DNA of the CDR3: TGTGCCAGCAGCTTAACACCAGCGCTAAACACCGGGGAGCTGTTTTTT. The variable domain in full, completed from reference TRBV7-3 and TRBJ2-2, reads GAGVSQTPSNKVTEKGKYVELRCDPISGHTALYWYRQSLGQGPEFLIYFQGTGAADDSGLPNDRFFAVRPEGSVSTLKIQRTERGDSAVYLCASSLTPALNTGELFFGEGSRLTVL.

The rearrangement uses TRBV5-1 and TRBJ2-5, with D possibly TRBD2 on 5 matching bases. This CDR3 region has 14 residues. Trimming stripped 1 base from V and 5 bases from J, with 12 bases between. CDR1 is SGHRS and CDR2 is YFSETQ in the germline V gene. CDR3 coding DNA: TGCGCCAGCAGCTTGAGTGAGGGCTCCGAGACCCAGTACTTC. Its protein product is CASSLSEGSETQYF. Complete variable domain (other parts from reference TRBV5-1 and TRBJ2-5): KAGVTQTPRYLIKTRGQQVTLSCSPISGHRSVSWYQQTPGQGLQFLFEYFSETQRNKGNFPGRFSGRQFSNSRSEMNVSTLELGDSALYLCASSLSEGSETQYFGPGTRLLVL.

The V call is TRBV6-6, the J call TRBJ1-1, with a possible D match to TRBD1 (6 bases). CDR3 length equals 14 residues. V was pared by 2 bases and J by 11 bases, with 18 bases between. Germline V gene data show CDR1 as MNHNY and CDR2 as SVGAGI (reference sequence). The CDR3, as DNA: TGTGCCAGCAGTTACGCAGGGGACCAGAGGAGCGCTTTCTTT. Translated, it gives CASSYAGDQRSAFF.